This TCR beta chain was captured in a study of control samples from healthy donors and cancer patients. Profiled with immunoSEQ multiplex PCR; TCRdb holds only in-frame clones, not every one. Of over 100,000 clones in the sample, about nine tenths were seen once. The TCR comes from a human donor in good health. The donor label of this sample is uncertain. The sequenced material came from blood.

The CDR3 sequence: CASSYDGFDTQYF. The CDR3 DNA reads as TGTGCCAGCAGTTACGACGGCTTCGATACGCAGTATTTT. The chain carries TRBV6-5 and TRBJ2-3; D uncertain. The V and J ends lost 2 bases and 6 bases respectively, with 9 bases between them. The CDR3 loop spans 13 amino acids. Germline V gene sequence: CDR1 MNHEY, CDR2 SVGAGI.